This passage covers 18 T cell receptor beta chains from one sample sequenced in a study of CD8+ T cells in alopecia areata. Sequencing used cDNA as its template, made by extracting RNA and reverse transcribing it. TCRdb keeps only in-frame clones here, not all; method: immunoSEQ multiplex PCR. Of over 150,000 clones in the sample, 55% to 70% were seen once. Noted treatment: oral pan-JAK inhibitor, 5-10 mg twice daily. Specimen: CD4+ T cells sorted from blood, collected at week 4, from a patient treated with tofacitinib. All receptors derive from a human donor with alopecia areata.

The DNA of the CDR3 is TGTGCCAGCAGTGAAGCGCCCAGGACTAACTACGAGCAGTACTTC. Encoded protein: CASSEAPRTNYEQYF. V and J are TRBV2 and TRBJ2-7; possibly TRBD2 for D (6 bases). Germline loops: CDR1 SNHLY, CDR2 FYNNEI. This CDR3 region has 15 residues. Between the trimmed V and J ends, which lost 0 bases and 3 bases, there was a span of 12 bases. The full variable domain, rest sourced from reference TRBV2 and TRBJ2-7, is EPEVTQTPSHQVTQMGQEVILRCVPISNHLYFYWYRQILGQKVEFLVSFYNNEISEKSEIFDDQFSVERPDGSNFTLKIRSTKLEDSAMYFCASSEAPRTNYEQYFGPGTRLTVT.

The chain recombines TRBV30 with TRBJ1-1; D call uncertain. This CDR3 has 12 residues. Trimming pared 3 bases from V and 1 base from J, leaving 6 bases between. From germline, CDR1 is GTSNPN and CDR2 SVGIG (reference sequence). In DNA form, the CDR3 reads TGTGCCTGGAGACACCCGAACACTGAAGCTTTCTTT. Translated: CAWRHPNTEAFF.

A single count supports this clone. V is TRBV5-6 and J is TRBJ2-4, with unresolved D. CDR1 SGHDT and CDR2 YYEEEE come from the germline V gene. The CDR3 runs 15 residues. V was trimmed by 6 bases and J by 6 bases, leaving 19 bases between them. The CDR3 protein is CASIPRWGNANIQYF. The CDR3 DNA is TGTGCCAGCATCCCCCGGTGGGGTAACGCAAACATTCAGTACTTC.

The chain couples TRBV30 to TRBJ1-1; D is unclear. Germline-derived CDR1 and CDR2 are GTSNPN and SVGIG (reference sequence). There are 12 residues in the CDR3. Trimming stripped 0 bases from V and 8 bases from J, with 10 bases between. In nucleotides, the CDR3 is TGTGCCTGGAGTGTACTTACATTGGAAGCTTTCTTT. Residues: CAWSVLTLEAFF.

This clone showed up just a few times. CDR3 in amino acids: CASRRPPKDGYTF. The CDR3, as DNA: TGTGCCAGCCGACGGCCCCCCAAGGATGGCTACACCTTC. The chain has TRBV28 and TRBJ1-2; D not resolved. V lost 8 bases and J lost 6, with 16 bases in between. Germline assignment: CDR1 MDHEN and CDR2 SYDVKM. The CDR3 consists of 13 residues.

The chain links TRBV30 to TRBJ1-6; TRBD1 might be the D (6 bases). The CDR3 has 13 amino acids. Trimming took 3 bases from V and 10 from J, leaving 13 bases between them. Germline V gene sequence: CDR1 GTSNPN, CDR2 SVGIG (reference sequence). The CDR3 DNA reads TGTGCCTGGAGGGGAAGGGGGGTCTCACCCCTCCACTTT. This codes for CAWRGRGVSPLHF.

The chain carries TRBV27 and TRBJ2-5; possible D gene TRBD1, 5 bases. Trimming took off 4 bases at V and 4 bases at J, with 13 bases between the two ends. The CDR3 consists of 14 residues. Germline V gene data show CDR1 as MNHEY and CDR2 as SMNVEV (reference sequence). The CDR3 is CASSSHRTGETQYF. In DNA form, the CDR3 reads TGTGCCAGCAGTTCCCACAGGACGGGAGAGACCCAGTACTTC.

This clone turned up a few times. V and J are TRBV30 and TRBJ2-1; either TRBD1 or TRBD2 may supply D (5 bases each). CDR3 size: 13 residues. CDR1 is GTSNPN and CDR2 is SVGIG in the germline V gene (reference sequence). The ends were cut back, 1 base at V and 5 bases at J, with 9 bases in the middle. CDR3 DNA: TGTGCCTGGAGTGCAAGGGGAGACAATGAGCAGTTCTTC. It specifies CAWSARGDNEQFF.

The J gene is TRBJ2-7, the V gene TRBV30, with D perhaps assigned TRBD1 or TRBD2 (5 bases each). CDR1 and CDR2 (germline): GTSNPN, SVGIG (reference sequence). This CDR3 contains 11 residues. The ends were cut back, 6 bases at V and 4 bases at J, with 10 bases in the middle. DNA of the CDR3: TGTGCCTGCCAGGGAGTATACGAGCAGTACTTC. This codes for CACQGVYEQYF. The variable domain in full, completed from reference TRBV30 and TRBJ2-7, reads SQTIHQWPATLVQPVGSPLSLECTVEGTSNPNLYWYRQAAGRGLQLLFYSVGIGQISSEVPQNLSASRPQDRQFILSSKKLLLSDSGFYLCACQGVYEQYFGPGTRLTVT.

In regard to this clone: Other DNA sequences in the same sample also yield this CDR3. The chain joins TRBV20-1 to TRBJ2-1; no clear D gene. V was trimmed by 3 bases and J by 7 bases, leaving 4 bases between them. The length of the CDR3 is 10 residues. CDR1 is DFQATT, CDR2 SNEGSKA, per germline (reference sequence). The DNA of the CDR3 is TGCAGTGCTAGGGAGAATGAGCAGTTCTTC. As protein: CSARENEQFF.

CDR3 coding DNA: TGTGCCAGCAGCTTAGGCACAGGGCCCCTACGAGGGGCCAACGTCCTGACTTTC. It specifies CASSLGTGPLRGANVLTF. This chain connects TRBV7-9 to TRBJ2-6; tentative D call: TRBD1 (6 bases). Trimming took off 1 base at V and 4 bases at J, with 17 bases between the two ends. The CDR3 runs to 18 residues. Per the germline V gene, CDR1 is SEHNR and CDR2 is FQNEAQ (reference sequence).

This clone appeared a few times. This sequence joins TRBV10-3 and TRBJ1-1, with D perhaps TRBD1 (5 bases). Deletions cut 6 bases from V and 3 bases from J, with 14 bases between. The germline V gene has CDR1 ENHRY and CDR2 SYGVKD. CDR3 length equals 14 residues. CDR3 sequence (DNA): TGTGCCATCAGCGGAGGGGCCCGATACACTGAAGCTTTCTTT. Translated, it gives CAISGGARYTEAFF.

CDR3: CASSGRTEGSEKLFF. CDR3 DNA sequence: TGTGCCAGCAGTGGCCGGACGGAAGGGAGCGAAAAACTGTTTTTT. The chain joins TRBV28 to TRBJ1-4; D unresolved. V lost 5 bases to trimming and J lost 8 bases, with 18 bases between them. Germline V gene data show CDR1 as MDHEN and CDR2 as SYDVKM. The CDR3 has 15 amino acids. Full variable domain (outside the CDR3, taken from reference TRBV28 and TRBJ1-4): DVKVTQSSRYLVKRTGEKVFLECVQDMDHENMFWYRQDPGLGLRLIYFSYDVKMKEKGDIPEGYSVSREKKERFSLILESASTNQTSMYLCASSGRTEGSEKLFFGSGTQLSVL.

CDR3 sequence (DNA): TGCGCCAGCAGCTTGCGGGGAAATACTGAAGCTTTCTTT. This codes for CASSLRGNTEAFF. V usage is TRBV5-1 and J usage is TRBJ1-1; D gene uncertain. V lost 1 base to trimming and J lost 5 bases, with 9 bases between them. CDR1 and CDR2 (germline): SGHRS, YFSETQ. The CDR3 covers 13 residues.

In the case of this clone: Mismatch with germline at one junction end may stem from a read error. The chain couples TRBV5-1 to TRBJ2-7; a possible D gene is TRBD2 (5 bases). This CDR3 has 13 residues. Germline assignment: CDR1 SGHRS and CDR2 YFSETQ. DNA of the CDR3: TGCGCCAGCTGCTTGGGATTGGAGGACGAGCAGTACTTC. Protein sequence: CASCLGLEDEQYF.

The chain uses TRBV27 and TRBJ2-1; a weak D match, TRBD2 (5 bases). This CDR3 comprises 11 residues. The ends were cut back, 6 bases at V and 7 bases at J, with 7 bases in the middle. Germline V gives CDR1 MNHEY, CDR2 SMNVEV (reference sequence). The CDR3 region has the DNA TGTGCCAGCAGGAGAGGGAATGAGCAGTTCTTC. The encoded protein is CASRRGNEQFF.

The rearrangement uses TRBV5-6 and TRBJ2-5; D is unresolved. Trimming took 0 bases from V and 4 from J, leaving 13 bases between them. This CDR3 region has 15 residues. The germline V gene has CDR1 SGHDT and CDR2 YYEEEE. For the CDR3, the DNA is TGTGCCAGCAGCTTGGTTGGCGCACCGGGAGAGACCCAGTACTTC. Encoded protein: CASSLVGAPGETQYF.

The chain links TRBV4-2 to TRBJ2-3, with 9 bases aligning to TRBD2. V lost 4 bases, J lost 4 bases, and 9 bases stayed unmatched. The CDR3 contains 16 residues. Germline V gene data show CDR1 as LGHNA and CDR2 as YNFKEQ. CDR3 sequence: CASSPDSGGGADTQYF. CDR3 nucleotide sequence: TGTGCCAGCAGCCCCGATAGCGGGGGAGGGGCAGATACGCAGTATTTT.